The present T cell receptor (beta chain) was sequenced within a study of glioma-infiltrating T cells after dendritic cell vaccination. Regarding time point: after dendritic cell vaccination, including at tumor progression/relapse. Germline values: CDR1 MGHRA, CDR2 YSYEKL. V gave up 3 bases and J gave up 4 bases, with 15 bases separating them. This CDR3 comprises 16 residues. Assay used: immunoSEQ multiplex PCR; TCRdb lists only in-frame clones, some missing. The sample has some 90,000 clones, around four fifths seen once; the top ten hold roughly 2%. The specimen comprised blood, sampled after dendritic cell vaccination. The receptor comes from a human donor with glioblastoma. The chain joins TRBV4-1 to TRBJ2-2; D ambiguous. DNA of the CDR3: TGCGCCAGCAGCCATCAATTCCTAGGTTCCACCGGGGAGCTGTTTTTT. Protein sequence: CASSHQFLGSTGELFF.